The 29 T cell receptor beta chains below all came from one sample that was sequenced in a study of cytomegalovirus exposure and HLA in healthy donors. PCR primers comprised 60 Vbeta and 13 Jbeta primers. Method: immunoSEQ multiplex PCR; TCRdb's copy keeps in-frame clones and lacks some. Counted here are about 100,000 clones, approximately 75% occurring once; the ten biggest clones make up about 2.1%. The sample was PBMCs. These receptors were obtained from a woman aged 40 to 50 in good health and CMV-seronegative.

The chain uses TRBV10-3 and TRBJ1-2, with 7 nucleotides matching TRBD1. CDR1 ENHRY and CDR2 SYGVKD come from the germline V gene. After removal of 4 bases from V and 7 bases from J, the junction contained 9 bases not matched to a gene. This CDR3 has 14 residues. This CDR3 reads CAISGVTGTSGYTF. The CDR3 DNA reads TGTGCCATCAGTGGTGTGACAGGGACGAGTGGCTACACCTTC.

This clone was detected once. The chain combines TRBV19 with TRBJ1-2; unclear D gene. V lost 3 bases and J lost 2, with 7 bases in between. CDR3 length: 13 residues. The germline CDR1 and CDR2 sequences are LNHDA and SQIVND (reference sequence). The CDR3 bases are TGTGCCAGTAGTATCGCCCAGAACTATGGCTACACCTTC. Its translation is CASSIAQNYGYTF.

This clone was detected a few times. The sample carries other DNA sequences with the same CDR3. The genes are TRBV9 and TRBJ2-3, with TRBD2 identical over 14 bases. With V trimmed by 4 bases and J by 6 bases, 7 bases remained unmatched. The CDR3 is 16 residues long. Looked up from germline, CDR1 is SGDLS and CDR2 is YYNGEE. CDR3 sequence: CASSPRLAGGQDTQYF. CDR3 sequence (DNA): TGTGCCAGCAGCCCCCGACTAGCGGGGGGGCAGGATACGCAGTATTTT.

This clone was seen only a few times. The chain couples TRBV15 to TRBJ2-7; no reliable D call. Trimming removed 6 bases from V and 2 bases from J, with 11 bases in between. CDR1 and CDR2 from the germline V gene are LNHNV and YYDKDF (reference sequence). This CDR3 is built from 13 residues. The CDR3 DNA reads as TGTGCCACCAGTCCACTTGCTACCTACGAGCAGTACTTC. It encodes CATSPLATYEQYF.

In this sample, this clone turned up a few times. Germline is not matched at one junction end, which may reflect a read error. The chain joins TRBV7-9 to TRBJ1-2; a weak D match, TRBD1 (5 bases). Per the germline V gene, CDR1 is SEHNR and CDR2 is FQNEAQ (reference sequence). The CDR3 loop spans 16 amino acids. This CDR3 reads CSSSFRDGIIAGGYTF. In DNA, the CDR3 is TGTTCCAGCAGCTTCCGGGACGGAATCATAGCGGGTGGCTACACCTTC.

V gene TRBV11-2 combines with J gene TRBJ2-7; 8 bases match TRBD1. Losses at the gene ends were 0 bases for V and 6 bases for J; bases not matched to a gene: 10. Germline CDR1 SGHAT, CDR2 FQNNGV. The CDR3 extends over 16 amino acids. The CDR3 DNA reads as TGTGCCAGCAGCTTAGAAGTTAGAGGACAGGGATCCGAGCAGTACTTC. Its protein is CASSLEVRGQGSEQYF.

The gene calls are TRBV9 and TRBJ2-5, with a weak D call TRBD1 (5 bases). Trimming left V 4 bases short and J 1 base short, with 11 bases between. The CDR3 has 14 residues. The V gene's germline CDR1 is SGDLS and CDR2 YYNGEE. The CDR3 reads CASSPRQSQETQYF. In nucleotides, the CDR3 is TGTGCCAGCAGCCCCCGACAGAGCCAAGAGACCCAGTACTTC. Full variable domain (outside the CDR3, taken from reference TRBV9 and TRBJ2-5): DSGVTQTPKHLITATGQRVTLRCSPRSGDLSVYWYQQSLDQGLQFLIQYYNGEERAKGNILERFSAQQFPDLHSELNLSSLELGDSALYFCASSPRQSQETQYFGPGTRLLVL.

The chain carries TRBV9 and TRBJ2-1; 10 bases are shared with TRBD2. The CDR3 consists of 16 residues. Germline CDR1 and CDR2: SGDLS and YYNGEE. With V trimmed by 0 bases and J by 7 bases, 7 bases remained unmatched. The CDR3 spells CASSVVPAGGRNEQFF. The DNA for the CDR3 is TGTGCCAGCAGCGTAGTCCCAGCGGGGGGGAGAAATGAGCAGTTCTTC.

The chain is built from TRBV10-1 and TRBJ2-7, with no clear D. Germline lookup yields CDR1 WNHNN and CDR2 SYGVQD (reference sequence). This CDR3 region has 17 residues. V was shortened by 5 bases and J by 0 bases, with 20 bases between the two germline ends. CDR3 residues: CASSPRVGAGSSYEQYF. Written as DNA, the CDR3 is TGCGCCAGCAGTCCCCGGGTCGGAGCTGGTTCCTCCTACGAGCAGTACTTC.

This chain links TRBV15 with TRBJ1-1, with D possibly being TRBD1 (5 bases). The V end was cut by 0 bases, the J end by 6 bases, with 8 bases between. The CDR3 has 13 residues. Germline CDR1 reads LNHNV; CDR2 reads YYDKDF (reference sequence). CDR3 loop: CATSRDWGAEAFF. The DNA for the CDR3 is TGTGCCACCAGCAGAGATTGGGGCGCTGAAGCTTTCTTT.

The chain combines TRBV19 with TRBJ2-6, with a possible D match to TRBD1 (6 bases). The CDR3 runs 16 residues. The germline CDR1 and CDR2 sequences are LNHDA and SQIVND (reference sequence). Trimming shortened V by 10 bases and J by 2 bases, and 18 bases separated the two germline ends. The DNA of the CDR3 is TGTGCCATAAAAAGGTCCCCAGGGGCTGGGGCCAACGTCCTGACTTTC. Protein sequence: CAIKRSPGAGANVLTF.

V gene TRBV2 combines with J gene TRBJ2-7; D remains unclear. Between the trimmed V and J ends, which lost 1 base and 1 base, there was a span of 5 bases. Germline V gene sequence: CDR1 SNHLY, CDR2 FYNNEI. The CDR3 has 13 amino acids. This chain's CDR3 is CASSEEASYEQYF. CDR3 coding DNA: TGTGCCAGCAGTGAAGAAGCTTCCTACGAGCAGTACTTC. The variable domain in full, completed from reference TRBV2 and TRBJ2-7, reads EPEVTQTPSHQVTQMGQEVILRCVPISNHLYFYWYRQILGQKVEFLVSFYNNEISEKSEIFDDQFSVERPDGSNFTLKIRSTKLEDSAMYFCASSEEASYEQYFGPGTRLTVT.

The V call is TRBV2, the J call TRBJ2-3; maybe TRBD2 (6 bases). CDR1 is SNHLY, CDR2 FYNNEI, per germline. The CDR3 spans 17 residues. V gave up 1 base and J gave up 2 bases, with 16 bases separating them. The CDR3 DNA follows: TGTGCCAGCAGTGAAGTCGTTAGCGGTACGGACACAGATACGCAGTATTTT. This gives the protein CASSEVVSGTDTDTQYF.

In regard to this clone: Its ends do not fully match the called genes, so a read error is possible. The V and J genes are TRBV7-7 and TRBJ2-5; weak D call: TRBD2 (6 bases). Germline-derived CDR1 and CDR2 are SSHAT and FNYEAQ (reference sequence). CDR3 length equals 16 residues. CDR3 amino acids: CASSLQALGGVETQYF. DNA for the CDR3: TGTGCTAGCAGCTTACAAGCATTGGGGGGAGTGGAGACCCAGTACTTC.

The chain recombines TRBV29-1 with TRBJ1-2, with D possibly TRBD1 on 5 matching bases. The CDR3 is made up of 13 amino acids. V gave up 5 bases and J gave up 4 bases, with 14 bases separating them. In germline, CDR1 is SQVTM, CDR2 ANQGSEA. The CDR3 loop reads CSVSPGLSYGYTF. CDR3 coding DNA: TGCAGCGTTTCACCGGGACTGAGCTATGGCTACACCTTC.

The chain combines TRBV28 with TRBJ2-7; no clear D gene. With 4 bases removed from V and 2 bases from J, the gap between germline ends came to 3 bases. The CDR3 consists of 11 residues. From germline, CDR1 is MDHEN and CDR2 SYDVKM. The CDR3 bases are TGTGCCAGCAGTTCAACCTACGAGCAGTACTTC. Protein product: CASSSTYEQYF.

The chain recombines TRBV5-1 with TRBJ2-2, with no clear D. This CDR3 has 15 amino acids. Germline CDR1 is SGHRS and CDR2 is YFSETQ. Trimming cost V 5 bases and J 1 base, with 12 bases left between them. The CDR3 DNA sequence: TGCGCCAGCAGTCCACTCTCTAGGAACACCGGGGAGCTGTTTTTT. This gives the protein CASSPLSRNTGELFF.

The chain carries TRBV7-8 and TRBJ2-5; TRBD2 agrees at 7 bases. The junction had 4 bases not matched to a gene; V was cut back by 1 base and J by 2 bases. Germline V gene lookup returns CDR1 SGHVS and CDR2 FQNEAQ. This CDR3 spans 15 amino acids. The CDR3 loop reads CASSLEASGQETQYF. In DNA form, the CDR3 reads TGTGCCAGCAGCTTAGAGGCTAGCGGTCAAGAGACCCAGTACTTC.

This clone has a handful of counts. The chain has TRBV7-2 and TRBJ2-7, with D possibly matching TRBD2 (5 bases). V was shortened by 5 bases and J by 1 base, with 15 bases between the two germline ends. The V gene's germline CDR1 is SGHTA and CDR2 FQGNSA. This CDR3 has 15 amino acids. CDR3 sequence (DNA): TGTGCCAGCAGCCTAGATACCTTAGCGTCCTACGAGCAGTACTTC. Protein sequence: CASSLDTLASYEQYF.

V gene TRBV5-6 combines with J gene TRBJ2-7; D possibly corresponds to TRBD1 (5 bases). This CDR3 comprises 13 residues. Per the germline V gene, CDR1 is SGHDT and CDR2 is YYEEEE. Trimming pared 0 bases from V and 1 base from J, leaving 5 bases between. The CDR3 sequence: CASSLGQSYEQYF. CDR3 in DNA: TGTGCCAGCAGCTTGGGACAGTCCTACGAGCAGTACTTC.

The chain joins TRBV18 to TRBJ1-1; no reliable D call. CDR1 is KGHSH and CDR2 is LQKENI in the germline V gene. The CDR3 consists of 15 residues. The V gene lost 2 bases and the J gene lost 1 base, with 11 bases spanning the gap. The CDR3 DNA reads TGTGCCAGCTCACCAATTCAACTGTCGAACACTGAAGCTTTCTTT. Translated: CASSPIQLSNTEAFF.

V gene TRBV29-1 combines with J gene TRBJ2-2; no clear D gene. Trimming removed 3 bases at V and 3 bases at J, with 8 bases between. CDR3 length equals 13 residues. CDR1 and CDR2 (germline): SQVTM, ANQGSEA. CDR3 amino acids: CSVDNTYTGELFF. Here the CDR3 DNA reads TGCAGCGTTGACAACACCTACACCGGGGAGCTGTTTTTT.

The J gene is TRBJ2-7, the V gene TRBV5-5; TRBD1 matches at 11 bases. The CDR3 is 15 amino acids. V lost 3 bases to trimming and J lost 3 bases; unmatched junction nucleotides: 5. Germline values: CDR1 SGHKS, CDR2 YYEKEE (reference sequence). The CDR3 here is CASSYGQGASYEQYF. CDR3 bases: TGTGCCAGCAGCTACGGACAGGGGGCTAGCTACGAGCAGTACTTC.

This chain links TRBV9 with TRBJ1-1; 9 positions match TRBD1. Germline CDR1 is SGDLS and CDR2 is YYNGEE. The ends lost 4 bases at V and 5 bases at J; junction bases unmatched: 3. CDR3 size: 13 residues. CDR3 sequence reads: CASSPGQGTEAFF. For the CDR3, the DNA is TGTGCCAGCAGCCCCGGACAGGGGACTGAAGCTTTCTTT.

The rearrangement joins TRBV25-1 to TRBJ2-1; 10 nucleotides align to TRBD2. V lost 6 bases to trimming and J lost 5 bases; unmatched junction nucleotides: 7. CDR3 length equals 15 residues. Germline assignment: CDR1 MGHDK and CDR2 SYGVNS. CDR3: CASRAGTSVDNEQFF. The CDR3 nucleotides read TGTGCCAGCAGGGCCGGGACTAGCGTAGACAATGAGCAGTTCTTC. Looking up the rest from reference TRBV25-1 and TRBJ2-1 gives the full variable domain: EADIYQTPRYLVIGTGKKITLECSQTMGHDKMYWYQQDPGMELHLIHYSYGVNSTEKGDLSSESTVSRIRTEHFPLTLESARPSHTSQYLCASRAGTSVDNEQFFGPGTRLTVL.

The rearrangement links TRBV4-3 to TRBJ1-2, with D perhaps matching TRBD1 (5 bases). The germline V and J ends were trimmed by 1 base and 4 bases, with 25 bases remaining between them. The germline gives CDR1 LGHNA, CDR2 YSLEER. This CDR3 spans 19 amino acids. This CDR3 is CASSQGTSNRRDGTYGYTF. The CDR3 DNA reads TGCGCCAGCAGCCAAGGCACTAGCAACAGAAGAGACGGGACCTATGGCTACACCTTC.

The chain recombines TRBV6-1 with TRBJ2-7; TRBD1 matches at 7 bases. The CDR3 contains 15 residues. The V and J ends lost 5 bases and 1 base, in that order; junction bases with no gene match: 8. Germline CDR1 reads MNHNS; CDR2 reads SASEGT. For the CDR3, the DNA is TGTGCCAGCAGTTCTTTCTGGACAGGTTCCTACGAGCAGTACTTC. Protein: CASSSFWTGSYEQYF.

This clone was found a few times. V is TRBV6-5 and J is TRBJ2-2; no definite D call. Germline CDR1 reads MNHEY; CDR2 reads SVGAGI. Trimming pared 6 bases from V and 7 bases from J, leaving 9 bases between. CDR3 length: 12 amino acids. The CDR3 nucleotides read TGTGCCAGCAGGGTGTTCAGCGGGGAGCTGTTTTTT. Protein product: CASRVFSGELFF.

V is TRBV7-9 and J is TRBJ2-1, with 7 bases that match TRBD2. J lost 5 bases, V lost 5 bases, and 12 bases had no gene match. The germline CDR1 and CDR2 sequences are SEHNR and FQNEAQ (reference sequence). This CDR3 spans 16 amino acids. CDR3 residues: CASSPKLAPKDNEQFF. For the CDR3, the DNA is TGTGCCAGCAGCCCGAAACTAGCGCCTAAAGACAATGAGCAGTTCTTC.